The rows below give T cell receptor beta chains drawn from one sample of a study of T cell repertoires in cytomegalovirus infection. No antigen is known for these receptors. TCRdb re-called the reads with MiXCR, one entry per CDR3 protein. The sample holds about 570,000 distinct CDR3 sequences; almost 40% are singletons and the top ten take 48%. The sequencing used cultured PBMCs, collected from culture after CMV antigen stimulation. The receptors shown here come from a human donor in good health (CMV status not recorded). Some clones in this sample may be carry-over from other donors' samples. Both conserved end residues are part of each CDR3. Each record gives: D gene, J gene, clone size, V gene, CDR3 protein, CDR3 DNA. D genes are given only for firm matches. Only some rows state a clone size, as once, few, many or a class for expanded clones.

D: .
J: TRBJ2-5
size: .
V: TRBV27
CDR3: CASSFAVRVWDQYF
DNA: TGTGCCAGCAGTTTCGCGGTAAGGGTGTGGGACCAGTACTTC

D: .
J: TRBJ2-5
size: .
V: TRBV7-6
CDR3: CASSPYPKETQYF
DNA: TGTGCCAGCAGCCCATACCCCAAAGAGACCCAGTACTTC

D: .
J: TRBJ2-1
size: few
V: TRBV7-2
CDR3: CASSFSPYAVGNEQFF
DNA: TGTGCCAGCAGCTTTTCTCCTTACGCAGTGGGCAATGAGCAGTTCTTC

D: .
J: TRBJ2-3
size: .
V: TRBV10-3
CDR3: CAINPGEGDTQYF
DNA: TGTGCCATCAATCCAGGGGAAGGAGATACGCAGTATTTT

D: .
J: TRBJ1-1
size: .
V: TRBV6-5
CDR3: CASSYDPSPTEAFF
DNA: TGTGCCAGCAGTTACGACCCCTCCCCCACTGAAGCTTTCTTT

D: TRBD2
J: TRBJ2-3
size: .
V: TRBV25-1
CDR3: CASSELMGTSGSTDTQYF
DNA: TGTGCCAGCAGTGAACTAATGGGGACTAGCGGTAGCACAGATACGCAGTATTTT

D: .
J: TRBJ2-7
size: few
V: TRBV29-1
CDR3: CSVVAQIGGEQYF
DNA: TGCAGCGTTGTGGCACAAATCGGTGGTGAGCAGTACTTC

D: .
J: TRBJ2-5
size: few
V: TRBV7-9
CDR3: CASSSSKGQETQYF
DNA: TGTGCCAGCAGCTCCTCCAAGGGGCAAGAGACCCAGTACTTC

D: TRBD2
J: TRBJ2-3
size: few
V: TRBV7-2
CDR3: CASSLAPSGRITDTQYF
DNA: TGTGCCAGCAGCTTAGCCCCTAGCGGGAGGATCACAGATACGCAGTATTTT

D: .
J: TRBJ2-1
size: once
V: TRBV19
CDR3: CASSGSGVGEQFF
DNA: TGTGCCAGTAGTGGGTCAGGGGTCGGTGAGCAGTTCTTC

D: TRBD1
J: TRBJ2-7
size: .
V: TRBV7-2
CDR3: CASSLTGTGVSYEQYF
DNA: TGTGCCAGCAGCCTGACCGGGACAGGGGTTTCCTACGAGCAGTACTTC

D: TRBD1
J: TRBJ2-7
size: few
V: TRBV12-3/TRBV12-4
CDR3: CASSWTGGGEQYF
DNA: TGTGCCAGCAGTTGGACAGGGGGAGGCGAGCAGTACTTC

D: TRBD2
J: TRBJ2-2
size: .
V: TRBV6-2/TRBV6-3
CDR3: CASSYDVLAGEYTGELFF
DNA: TGTGCCAGCAGTTACGATGTACTAGCGGGAGAGTACACCGGGGAGCTGTTTTTT

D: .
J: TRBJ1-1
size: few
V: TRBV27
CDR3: CASTSRGGRGTEAFF
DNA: TGTGCCAGCACCTCCCGCGGGGGACGGGGCACTGAAGCTTTCTTT

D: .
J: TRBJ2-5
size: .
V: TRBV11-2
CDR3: CASSTTYTKHGQETQYF
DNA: TGTGCCAGCAGCACAACATACACGAAACACGGCCAAGAGACCCAGTACTTC

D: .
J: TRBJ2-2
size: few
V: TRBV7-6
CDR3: CASSRHWPGELFF
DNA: TGTGCCAGCAGCCGTCATTGGCCCGGGGAGCTGTTTTTT

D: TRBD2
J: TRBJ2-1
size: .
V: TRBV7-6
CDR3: CASSPGLAGLYNEQFF
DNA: TGTGCCAGCAGCCCCGGACTAGCGGGACTCTACAATGAGCAGTTCTTC